This TCR beta chain is from a study of early T cells in non-severe SARS-CoV-2 infection. Findings and caveats of the study: VDJdb matching favored anti-spike CD8 responses, missing private and CD4 specificities.

V dropped 1 base and J dropped 8 bases, with 13 bases sitting between them. This CDR3 spans 14 amino acids. The germline V gene has CDR1 LGHNT and CDR2 FRNRAP. Unique molecular identifiers were affixed to single, distinct cDNA molecules. TCRdb redid the calling of the 5' RACE reads with MiXCR, one entry per CDR3 protein. This sample has more than 65,000 distinct CDR3 sequences, with roughly an eighth found just once. Comment on this clonotype: What it binds is not known.

The chain uses TRBV12-5 and TRBJ2-3; D tentatively reads TRBD1 or TRBD2 (5 bases each). This TCR came from an adult who was a healthcare worker with PCR-confirmed SARS-CoV-2 infection or an uninfected control (not recorded which). Sequenced sample: whole blood. The CDR3 DNA reads as TGTGCTAGTGGTTTGGCCCGGGGCCGAGCTACGCAGTATTTT. This translates into CASGLARGRATQYF. The full variable domain, with the rest looked up from reference TRBV12-5 and TRBJ2-3, is DARVTQTPRHKVTEMGQEVTMRCQPILGHNTVFWYRQTMMQGLELLAYFRNRAPLDDSGMPKDRFSAEMPDATLATLKIQPSEPRDSAVYFCASGLARGRATQYFGPGTRLTVL.